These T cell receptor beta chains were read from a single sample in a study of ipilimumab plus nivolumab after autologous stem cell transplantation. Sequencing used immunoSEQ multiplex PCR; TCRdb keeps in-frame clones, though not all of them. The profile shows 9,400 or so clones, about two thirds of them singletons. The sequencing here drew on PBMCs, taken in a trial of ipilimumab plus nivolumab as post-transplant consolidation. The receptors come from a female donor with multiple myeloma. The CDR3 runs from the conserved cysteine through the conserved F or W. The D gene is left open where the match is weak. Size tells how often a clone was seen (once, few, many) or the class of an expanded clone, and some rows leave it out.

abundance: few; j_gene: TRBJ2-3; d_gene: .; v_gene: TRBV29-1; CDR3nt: TGCAGCGTTGAATTCCCGCACATAGATACGCAGTATTTT; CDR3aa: CSVEFPHIDTQYF
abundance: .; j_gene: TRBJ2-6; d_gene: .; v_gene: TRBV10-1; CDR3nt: TGCGCCAGCAGTACAGTTCTAGATCGCACAAGTCGGGCCAACGTCCTGACTTTC; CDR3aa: CASSTVLDRTSRANVLTF
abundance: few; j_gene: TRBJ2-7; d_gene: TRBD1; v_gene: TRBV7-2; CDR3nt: TGTGCCAGCAGCTTAGTCGACAGGGGATCCGAGCAGTACTTC; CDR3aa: CASSLVDRGSEQYF
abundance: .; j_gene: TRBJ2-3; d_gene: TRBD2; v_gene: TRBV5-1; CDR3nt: TGCGCCAGCAGCTTCACTAGCGGAGATACGCAGTATTTT; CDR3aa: CASSFTSGDTQYF
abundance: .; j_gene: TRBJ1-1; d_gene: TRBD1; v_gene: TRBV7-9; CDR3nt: TGTGCCAGCAGACTCGGGTGGGACAGGAACACTGAAGCTTTCTTT; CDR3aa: CASRLGWDRNTEAFF
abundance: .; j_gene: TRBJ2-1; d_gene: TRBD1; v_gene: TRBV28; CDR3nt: TGTGCCAGCAGTTGGGACAGGGCAACGACTGAGCAGTTCTTC; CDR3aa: CASSWDRATTEQFF
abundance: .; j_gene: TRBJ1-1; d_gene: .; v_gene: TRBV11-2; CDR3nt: TGTGCCAGCAGCTTAGTAGGGTTGGGCAGTACTGAAGCTTTCTTT; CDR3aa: CASSLVGLGSTEAFF
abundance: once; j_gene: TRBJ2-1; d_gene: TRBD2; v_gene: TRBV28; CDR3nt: TGTGCCAGCAACCTGGGCGGGAGAGGTTTCAATGAGCAGTTCTTC; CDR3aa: CASNLGGRGFNEQFF
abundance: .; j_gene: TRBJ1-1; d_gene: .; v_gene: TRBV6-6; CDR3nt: TGTGCCAGCGGCCCGGGGGCTCTAGGTGAAGCTTTCTTT; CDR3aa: CASGPGALGEAFF
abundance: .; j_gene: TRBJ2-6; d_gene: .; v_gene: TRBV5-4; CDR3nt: TGTGCCAGCAGCCAGGCCCAGGCTGGGGCCAACGTCCTGACTTTC; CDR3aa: CASSQAQAGANVLTF
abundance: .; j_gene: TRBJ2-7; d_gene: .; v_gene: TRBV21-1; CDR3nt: TGTGCCAGCAGCAAAGAAGGGAAGCTTTACGAGCAGTACTTC; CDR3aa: CASSKEGKLYEQYF
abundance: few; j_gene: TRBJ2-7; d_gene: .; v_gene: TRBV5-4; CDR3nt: TGTGCCAGCAGCTTCGGTGGGGGATACTACGAGCAGTACTTC; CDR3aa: CASSFGGGYYEQYF
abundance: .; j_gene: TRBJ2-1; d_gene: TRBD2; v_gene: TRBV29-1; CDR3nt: TGCAGCGTGGGACTATCTCTCTACAATGAGCAGTTCTTC; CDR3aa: CSVGLSLYNEQFF
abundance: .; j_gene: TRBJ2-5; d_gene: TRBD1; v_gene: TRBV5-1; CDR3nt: TGCGCCAGCAGCCTAGAAGGACAGGGCGGTGGAGAGACCCAGTACTTC; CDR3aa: CASSLEGQGGGETQYF
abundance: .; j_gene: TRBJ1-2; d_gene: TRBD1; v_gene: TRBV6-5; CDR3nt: TGTGCCAGCCAAAACCAGGGGGCAGGCTATGGCTACACCTTC; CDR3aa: CASQNQGAGYGYTF
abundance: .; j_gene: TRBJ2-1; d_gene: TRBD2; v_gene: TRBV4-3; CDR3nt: TGCGCCAGCAGCCAAGATTTGACTAGCGGGTCGAGCTCCTACAATGAGCAGTTCTTC; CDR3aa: CASSQDLTSGSSSYNEQFF
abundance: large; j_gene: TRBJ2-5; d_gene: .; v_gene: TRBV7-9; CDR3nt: TGTGCCAGCAGCTCGACGTCGTGGGGAGAGACCCAGTACTTC; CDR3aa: CASSSTSWGETQYF
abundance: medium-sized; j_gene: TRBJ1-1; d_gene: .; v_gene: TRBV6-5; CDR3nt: TGTGCCAGCAGTTACGGGGGCACTGAAGCTTTCTTT; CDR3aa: CASSYGGTEAFF
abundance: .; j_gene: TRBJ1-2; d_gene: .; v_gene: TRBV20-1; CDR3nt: TGCAGTGCTAATATGGGAGGCTACACCTTC; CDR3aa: CSANMGGYTF
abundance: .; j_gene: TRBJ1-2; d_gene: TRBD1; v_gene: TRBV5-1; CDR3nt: TGCGCCAGCAGCTACGGACAGGGAACCCTCATGGGCTATGGCTACACCTTC; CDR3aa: CASSYGQGTLMGYGYTF
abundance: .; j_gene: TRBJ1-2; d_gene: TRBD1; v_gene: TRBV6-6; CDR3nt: TGTGCCAGCAGCTATTTGCTGACAGGGGGAAATGGCTACACCTTC; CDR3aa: CASSYLLTGGNGYTF
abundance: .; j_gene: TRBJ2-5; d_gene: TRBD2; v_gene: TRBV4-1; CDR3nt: TGCGCCACCAGCGGGAGTGGTGCAGAGACCCAGTACTTC; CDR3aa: CATSGSGAETQYF
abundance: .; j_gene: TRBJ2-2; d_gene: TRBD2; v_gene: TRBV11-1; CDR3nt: TGTGCCAGCAGCCGCCTAGCGGGAGGGCCGAACACCGGGGAGCTGTTTTTT; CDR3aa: CASSRLAGGPNTGELFF
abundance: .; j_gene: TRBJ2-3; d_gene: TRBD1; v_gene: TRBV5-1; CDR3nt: TGCGCCAGCAGCACTACAGGGGGCACAGATACGCAGTATTTT; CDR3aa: CASSTTGGTDTQYF
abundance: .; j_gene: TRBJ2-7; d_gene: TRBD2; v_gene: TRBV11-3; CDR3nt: TGTGCCAGCAGCCAGACTAGCGGGAGTTTTCCCTACGAGCAGTACTTC; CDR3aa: CASSQTSGSFPYEQYF
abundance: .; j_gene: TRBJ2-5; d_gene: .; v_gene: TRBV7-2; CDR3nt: TGTGCCAGCAGCTTTTTAGTAGGCCAAGAGACCCAGTACTTC; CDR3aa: CASSFLVGQETQYF
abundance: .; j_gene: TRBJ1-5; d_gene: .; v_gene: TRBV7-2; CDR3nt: TGTGCCAGCAGCTTAGCATCGTATCAGCCCCAGCATTTT; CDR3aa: CASSLASYQPQHF